This T cell receptor beta chain was retrieved from a study of blood T cells in healthy people across ages. The draw of peripheral blood yielded roughly 9.4 milliliters from each donor. Alongside a J-beta primer mix, a sample-barcoded 5' primer served in a second PCR lasting roughly 7 to 11 cycles. TCRdb ran MiXCR on the 5' RACE reads and lists one entry per CDR3 protein. This sample carries more than 650,000 distinct CDR3 sequences, roughly 20% of them seen once, and the ten largest clones take 20% to 25%. The ends lost 5 bases at V and 4 bases at J; junction bases unmatched: 7. Per germline, CDR1 SEHNR and CDR2 FQNEAQ (reference sequence). The CDR3 has 14 amino acids. This clonotype has a handful of counts.

This sequence was found in a man aged 65 to 79 in good health. V gene TRBV7-9 combines with J gene TRBJ2-7, with 8 bases fitting TRBD1. The sample was blood. This chain's CDR3 is CASSAQGGPYEQYF. CDR3 in DNA: TGTGCCAGCAGCGCACAGGGGGGCCCTTACGAGCAGTACTTC.